The rows below give T cell receptor beta chains drawn from one sample of a study of identical twins. Via MiXCR, TCRdb re-called the 5' RACE reads, giving one row per CDR3 protein. The sample has 150,000 or so distinct CDR3 sequences; around 3.5% are singletons. Sequenced: memory T cells sorted from blood. The source is a man between 18 and 29 years old in good health. CDR3s include the opening cysteine and the closing phenylalanine or tryptophan. Each record gives: CDR3 protein, J gene, V gene.

CASRTAGYIQYF,TRBJ2-4,TRBV7-2
CASSLTGEGVYEQYF,TRBJ2-7,TRBV5-1
CASSPTNYNEQFF,TRBJ2-1,TRBV3-1
CASSVGDSGRRDEQFF,TRBJ2-1,TRBV9
CASRRGVTQETQYF,TRBJ2-5,TRBV12-3/TRBV12-4
CASSLEVTARFPLTGELFF,TRBJ2-2,TRBV5-1
CASSPQTTSGVYNEQFF,TRBJ2-1,TRBV11-2
CASSYSTQVGYGYTF,TRBJ1-2,TRBV6-5
CAWSSRVSYEQYF,TRBJ2-7,TRBV30
CASSLSSPLAGRDEQFF,TRBJ2-1,TRBV7-2
CSVVITADYGSGNTIYF,TRBJ1-3,TRBV29-1
CASGTGSSYNEQFF,TRBJ2-1,TRBV2
CASSRGTRGSPLHF,TRBJ1-6,TRBV6-1
CAWGWDSGHYGYTF,TRBJ1-2,TRBV30
CATSDPGQADTDTQYF,TRBJ2-3,TRBV24-1
CASSDRNTGELFF,TRBJ2-2,TRBV6-4
CSATGTLHQETQYF,TRBJ2-5,TRBV20-1
CASSNQQGNEKLFF,TRBJ1-4,TRBV5-1
CASSLPLAGVGTGELFF,TRBJ2-2,TRBV13
CASSSRTSGRRNEQFF,TRBJ2-1,TRBV3-1
CASSLKGNTEAFF,TRBJ1-1,TRBV12-3/TRBV12-4
CSVGTSGSSNTQYF,TRBJ2-3,TRBV29-1
CASSVAFGPYGYTF,TRBJ1-2,TRBV9
CASSEEPTSNTEAFF,TRBJ1-1,TRBV6-1
CASSATPDRGLGETQYF,TRBJ2-5,TRBV7-6
CASSPHPRVAGGGEQYF,TRBJ2-7,TRBV4-2
CASSQQTTLQETQYF,TRBJ2-5,TRBV2
CASSPKNTGELFF,TRBJ2-2,TRBV28
CSASASDGTDTQYF,TRBJ2-3,TRBV20-1
CASSFGPAGANVLTF,TRBJ2-6,TRBV6-5
CASSLSVRGEQYF,TRBJ2-7,TRBV7-9
CASRITGMGNSPLHF,TRBJ1-6,TRBV5-1
CASSPPEGTGELFF,TRBJ2-2,TRBV27
CATARGGHQPQHF,TRBJ1-5,TRBV6-1
CASSPATVNEKLFF,TRBJ1-4,TRBV18
CASSPGTSGTDTQYF,TRBJ2-3,TRBV3-1
CSATETVGVYEQYF,TRBJ2-7,TRBV20-1
CATSRVSSGRADGVTQYF,TRBJ2-5,TRBV15
CSVAGPDSNQPQHF,TRBJ1-5,TRBV29-1
CASSLIEESWDQETQYF,TRBJ2-5,TRBV7-9
CASAQKLRGAEAEQFF,TRBJ2-1,TRBV6-2/TRBV6-3
CASRSRPSDTQYF,TRBJ2-3,TRBV5-1
CASSITTGSGGYEQYF,TRBJ2-7,TRBV5-1
CASSLRNRGAEQYF,TRBJ2-7,TRBV12-3/TRBV12-4
CATSSPFNRGGDTQYF,TRBJ2-3,TRBV15
CASSNVGTGYAGELFF,TRBJ2-2,TRBV7-2
CASSPASGRVPTDTQYF,TRBJ2-3,TRBV7-2
CASSQDFSDTQYF,TRBJ2-3,TRBV4-3
CASSAPDLYF,TRBJ1-2,TRBV2
CASSPQSDTQYF,TRBJ2-3,TRBV7-9
CASTFMALGRAFF,TRBJ1-1,TRBV12-3/TRBV12-4
CASSLGGGGRTPDTQYF,TRBJ2-3,TRBV7-8
CASSLRQHTEAFF,TRBJ1-1,TRBV7-2
CASSFGLAGDSEQFF,TRBJ2-1,TRBV7-7
CASSFGTSRNNEQFF,TRBJ2-1,TRBV5-6
CASSQDIGGDQPQHF,TRBJ1-5,TRBV4-3
CASSTTGTNYGYTF,TRBJ1-2,TRBV19
CASSLSGQATDIQYF,TRBJ2-4,TRBV28
CASSLRQGLNNEQFF,TRBJ2-1,TRBV12-3/TRBV12-4
CASSEAVVRVRKDTQYF,TRBJ2-3,TRBV6-1